The next 11 T cell receptor beta chains were all read from a single sample in a study of T cell responses to AZD1222 COVID-19 vaccine. Sequencing was performed with immunoSEQ multiplex PCR; in TCRdb, only in-frame clones are kept and a portion is missing. Of about 180,000 clones in the sample, approximately 94% were seen once. The specimen was peripheral blood, collected 28 days after the second AZD1222 dose. Receptor source: an adult who received the AZD1222 COVID-19 vaccine.

This chain connects TRBV4-2 to TRBJ2-1; a possible D gene is TRBD1 (5 bases). This CDR3 has 17 amino acids. Germline values: CDR1 LGHNA, CDR2 YNFKEQ. V shed 2 bases and J shed 2 bases, with 16 bases lying between them. The CDR3 DNA is TGTGCCAGCAGCCAAAAGTTAAGTACAGGTACCTACAATGAGCAGTTCTTC. Its protein is CASSQKLSTGTYNEQFF.

The CDR3 nucleotides read TGTGCCAGCAGCTTGACAGGGAGGGCTGAAGCTTTCTTT. Encoded protein: CASSLTGRAEAFF. J is TRBJ1-1 and V is TRBV5-4, with TRBD1 as a possible D gene (6 bases). Germline V gives CDR1 SGHNT, CDR2 YYREEE (reference sequence). The V end lost 1 base, the J end lost 6 bases, and 10 bases lay between the germline ends. This CDR3 contains 13 residues.

Written as DNA, the CDR3 is TGTGCCAGCACCCCCGGGACAGCTGCTGGGGAGCAGTACTTC. Protein: CASTPGTAAGEQYF. The chain couples TRBV28 to TRBJ2-7; 7 bases line up with TRBD1. The germline V gene has CDR1 MDHEN and CDR2 SYDVKM. The junction had 13 bases not matched to a gene; V was cut back by 7 bases and J by 7 bases. The CDR3 consists of 14 residues.

The chain joins TRBV2 to TRBJ2-6; D unresolved. The CDR3 extends over 14 amino acids. Trimming took 3 bases from V and 0 from J, leaving 3 bases between them. Looked up from germline, CDR1 is SNHLY and CDR2 is FYNNEI. The CDR3 loop reads CASSEDSGANVLTF. The CDR3 DNA reads as TGTGCCAGCAGTGAGGACTCTGGGGCCAACGTCCTGACTTTC.

The chain has TRBV28 and TRBJ1-1, with TRBD1 matching over 8 bases. J gave up 5 bases and V 5 bases, and 16 bases lay outside the gene matches. This CDR3 has 17 amino acids. Germline V gene lookup returns CDR1 MDHEN and CDR2 SYDVKM. CDR3 coding DNA: TGTGCCAGCAGTCAAAACCGGGGCAGGGGGCGGAAAACTGAAGCTTTCTTT. Its protein is CASSQNRGRGRKTEAFF.

This chain uses TRBV2 with TRBJ1-2; the D gene is possibly TRBD1 (6 bases). The germline V and J ends were trimmed by 3 bases and 0 bases, with 8 bases remaining between them. Germline CDR1 SNHLY, CDR2 FYNNEI. The CDR3 sequence is 14 residues long. The CDR3 coding sequence is TGTGCCAGCAGTGAGGGGGCAGCTAACTATGGCTACACCTTC. Translation: CASSEGAANYGYTF.

The J gene is TRBJ1-2, the V gene TRBV18; weak D call: TRBD1 (5 bases). The germline CDR1 and CDR2 sequences are KGHSH and LQKENI. This CDR3 comprises 15 residues. Deletions cut 1 base from V and 2 bases from J, with 11 bases between. CDR3: CASSPREGHNYGYTF. CDR3 DNA sequence: TGTGCCAGCTCACCACGGGAGGGGCACAACTATGGCTACACCTTC. Supplemented by reference TRBV18 and TRBJ1-2, the full variable domain reads NAGVMQNPRHLVRRRGQEARLRCSPMKGHSHVYWYRQLPEEGLKFMVYLQKENIIDESGMPKERFSAEFPKEGPSILRIQQVVRGDSAAYFCASSPREGHNYGYTFGSGTRLTVV.

The V and J genes are TRBV11-2 and TRBJ2-6, with TRBD2 matching over 9 bases. J was trimmed by 0 bases and V by 4 bases; bases with no gene match: 7. The germline V gene has CDR1 SGHAT and CDR2 FQNNGV. This CDR3 comprises 18 residues. CDR3 amino acids: CASSSWAGGSSGANVLTF. CDR3 sequence (DNA): TGTGCCAGCAGCTCCTGGGCGGGGGGGAGCTCTGGGGCCAACGTCCTGACTTTC.

The V call is TRBV19, the J call TRBJ2-1, with D perhaps TRBD1 or TRBD2 (6 bases each). Trimming took off 8 bases at V and 2 bases at J, with 13 bases between the two ends. Germline assignment: CDR1 LNHDA and CDR2 SQIVND (reference sequence). The length of the CDR3 is 14 residues. CDR3 DNA sequence: TGTGCCAGTTCCTCACGGGGGCCCTACAATGAGCAGTTCTTC. Its translation: CASSSRGPYNEQFF.

V usage is TRBV28 and J usage is TRBJ1-1; TRBD1 might be the D (5 bases). Trimming stripped 4 bases from V and 3 bases from J, with 12 bases between. This CDR3 spans 14 amino acids. Germline loops: CDR1 MDHEN, CDR2 SYDVKM. In DNA, the CDR3 is TGTGCCAGCAGTTACGGGGGAAGAGACACTGAAGCTTTCTTT. This encodes CASSYGGRDTEAFF.

The gene calls are TRBV5-6 and TRBJ1-5; D gene ambiguous. The V and J ends lost 4 bases and 9 bases respectively, with 11 bases between them. Germline lookup yields CDR1 SGHDT and CDR2 YYEEEE. The CDR3 is 12 residues long. The CDR3 loop reads CASSGFGGPQHF. The CDR3 nucleotides read TGTGCCAGCAGCGGTTTTGGAGGGCCCCAGCATTTT.